The 17 T cell receptor beta chains reported below all come from one sample, sequenced in a study of molecular identifiers for immune sequencing clone quantification (dated by TCRdb to the late 2010s). The library came from PCR. TCRdb names Illumina HiSeq 4000 as the instrument used. TCRdb reprocessing: public reads trimmed at Q25 with fastp, clones called with MiXCR, in-frame beta chains kept. Identical CDR3 proteins give one entry, which carries the most common genes and DNA. A total of around 70,000 distinct CDR3 sequences appear in this sample, about 18% of them only once. Roughly 1.4% of the sample is in the top ten clones. What was sequenced was naive CD8+ T cells from blood, with Jurkat cell RNA spiked in. The cell subset or site label corresponds to: FACS-sorted CD8+CD4-CCR7+CD45RA+ naive T cells. The receptors were sampled from a human donor in good health. Some libraries in this study had Jurkat cell RNA spiked in.

Concerning this clonotype: No conserved phenylalanine or tryptophan ends this CDR3, so it is likely a read error. The rearrangement uses TRBV27 and TRBJ2-1; D remains ambiguous. Trimming left V 7 bases short and J 9 bases short, with 16 bases between. The CDR3 has 13 residues. Germline V lookup: CDR1 MNHEY, CDR2 SMNVEV (reference sequence). CDR3 protein: CASIPDDGIEQFL. The CDR3 nucleotides read TGTGCCAGCATCCCGGATGATGGTATTGAGCAGTTCCTC.

On this clonotype itself: One base away lies a much larger clone, so this may be a sequencing read error. The chain employs TRBV27 and TRBJ1-1; 7 nucleotides line up with TRBD1. The germline CDR1 and CDR2 sequences are MNHEY and SMNVEV (reference sequence). V was pared by 5 bases and J by 5 bases, with 8 bases of the junction left unmatched. This CDR3 contains 14 residues. This CDR3 reads CASSMTGIYTEAFF. The CDR3 nucleotides read TGTGCCAGCAGTATGACAGGGATTTATACTGAAGCTTTCTTT.

At least ten counts were recorded for this clonotype. This chain uses TRBV28 with TRBJ2-7; 8 bases map to TRBD1. This CDR3 has 14 amino acids. Germline CDR1 MDHEN, CDR2 SYDVKM. The ends lost 8 bases at V and 2 bases at J; junction bases unmatched: 8. Here the CDR3 DNA reads TGTGCCAGCGGTCGGACAGGGAGCCCCTACGAGCAGTACTTC. The encoded protein is CASGRTGSPYEQYF.

The chain uses TRBV7-9 and TRBJ2-3; the match to TRBD2 covers 7 bases. The ends lost 5 bases at V and 4 bases at J; junction bases unmatched: 9. The CDR3 covers 15 residues. Germline CDR1 is SEHNR and CDR2 is FQNEAQ (reference sequence). CDR3 protein: CASSTSGMGADTQYF. CDR3 nucleotide sequence: TGTGCCAGCAGCACCAGCGGGATGGGCGCAGATACGCAGTATTTT. The variable domain in full, with the rest retrieved from reference TRBV7-9 and TRBJ2-3, is DTGVSQNPRHKITKRGQNVTFRCDPISEHNRLYWYRQTLGQGPEFLTYFQNEAQLEKSRLLSDRFSAERPKGSFSTLEIQRTEQGDSAMYLCASSTSGMGADTQYFGPGTRLTVL.

In the case of this clonotype: Given a much more abundant clone one base away, this may be a read error. V is TRBV29-1 and J is TRBJ2-7; tentatively, D is TRBD2 (7 bases). CDR1 SQVTM and CDR2 ANQGSEA come from the germline V gene. Trimming took 2 bases from V and 5 from J, leaving 13 bases between them. There are 13 residues in the CDR3. The CDR3 spells CSVESAGANEQYF. In DNA form, the CDR3 reads TGCAGCGTTGAATCCGCGGGGGCAAACGAGCAGTACTTC.

This clonotype was seen many times. This chain uses TRBV7-8 with TRBJ2-3; maybe TRBD2 (6 bases). V shed 5 bases and J shed 5 bases, with 14 bases lying between them. CDR1 is SGHVS, CDR2 FQNEAQ, per germline. The CDR3 totals 14 residues. Written as DNA, the CDR3 is TGTGCCAGCAGCAGAACGGGAGTGGAAGATACGCAGTATTTT. Its protein is CASSRTGVEDTQYF.

The table lists this clonotype with many counts. This sequence joins TRBV7-8 and TRBJ1-2; tentatively, D is TRBD1 (6 bases). Germline values: CDR1 SGHVS, CDR2 FQNEAQ. CDR3 length: 18 amino acids. The V and J ends lost 5 bases and 2 bases respectively, with 24 bases between them. CDR3: CASSRGQQGEVVNYGYTF. The CDR3 DNA reads TGTGCCAGCAGCCGAGGGCAACAGGGTGAGGTGGTGAACTATGGCTACACCTTC.

A word on this clonotype: A single base separates this from a much larger clone, so it may be a read error. The rearrangement links TRBV29-1 to TRBJ2-1; D gene ambiguous. The CDR3 is made up of 12 amino acids. CDR1 is SQVTM, CDR2 ANQGSEA, per germline. The CDR3 coding sequence is TGCAACGTTGTACCCAACTACAATGAGCAGTTCTTC. Translated: CNVVPNYNEQFF.

Regarding this clonotype: A much larger clone differs from this one at a single base, so this may be a read error. The gene calls are TRBV27 and TRBJ2-5; no clear D. From germline, CDR1 is MNHEY and CDR2 SMNVEV (reference sequence). The length of the CDR3 is 13 residues. The DNA of the CDR3 is TGTGCCTGCAGTTTATCGAGTCAGGAGACCCAGTACTTC. Encoded protein: CACSLSSQETQYF.

There are many counts of this clonotype. The chain is built from TRBV7-2 and TRBJ2-1; D not certain. The V gene's germline CDR1 is SGHTA and CDR2 FQGNSA. Trimming cost V 4 bases and J 7 bases, with 8 bases left between them. The CDR3 has 12 amino acids. The CDR3 nucleotides are TGTGCCAGCAGCTCGAGAAGAAATGAGCAGTTCTTC. It codes for CASSSRRNEQFF.

This clonotype was detected many times. The chain links TRBV5-1 to TRBJ2-3; 10 nucleotides match TRBD1. The length of the CDR3 is 16 residues. CDR1 is SGHRS, CDR2 YFSETQ, per germline. The J segment lost 2 bases and the V segment lost 1 base, leaving 4 bases of the junction unmatched. The CDR3 loop is CASSLPGQGSTDTQYF. DNA for the CDR3: TGCGCCAGCAGCTTGCCGGGACAGGGGTCCACAGATACGCAGTATTTT.

The V gene is TRBV20-1, the J gene TRBJ2-1; no firm D call. CDR1 DFQATT and CDR2 SNEGSKA come from the germline V gene (reference sequence). Between the trimmed V and J ends, which lost 5 bases and 0 bases, there was a span of 5 bases. CDR3 size: 12 residues. CDR3 DNA sequence: TGCAGTGCTTGGAGCTCCTACAATGAGCAGTTCTTC. Translating it yields CSAWSSYNEQFF.

This clonotype was detected a few times. The chain is built from TRBV2 and TRBJ1-1; a possible D gene is TRBD1 (6 bases). This CDR3 contains 14 residues. Trimming took 8 bases from V and 6 from J, leaving 19 bases between them. CDR1 and CDR2 (germline): SNHLY, FYNNEI. CDR3 amino acids: CASGTPADGAEAFF. The CDR3 coding sequence is TGTGCCAGCGGGACACCTGCGGACGGGGCTGAAGCTTTCTTT.

At least ten counts were recorded for this clonotype. This sequence joins TRBV6-5 and TRBJ2-3; 9 bases align to TRBD1. Germline V lookup: CDR1 MNHEY, CDR2 SVGAGI. Trimming cost V 2 bases and J 3 bases; bases outside gene matches: 3. The CDR3 runs to 15 residues. The CDR3 spells CASSYATGGTDTQYF. The DNA of the CDR3 is TGTGCCAGCAGTTACGCGACAGGGGGTACAGATACGCAGTATTTT.

Notes on this clonotype: A single base separates this from a much larger clone, so it may be a read error. V is TRBV3-1 and J is TRBJ2-5, with a weak D call TRBD1 (5 bases). This CDR3 comprises 15 residues. Deletions cut 0 bases from V and 2 bases from J, with 10 bases between. Germline CDR1 and CDR2: LGHDT and YNNKEL (reference sequence). The DNA for the CDR3 is TGTGCCAGCAGCCAAGAGTTATGGACACAAGAGACCCAGTACTTC. Its translation is CASSQELWTQETQYF.

This clonotype was detected many times. The CDR3 region has the DNA TGTGCCAGCAGCTTAGTCCGTCAGGCAGGGTATAACGAGCAGTACTTC. Protein: CASSLVRQAGYNEQYF. The chain links TRBV7-9 to TRBJ2-7; weak D call: TRBD1 (5 bases). Between the trimmed V and J ends, which lost 1 base and 5 bases, there was a span of 18 bases. This CDR3 contains 16 residues. Germline V gene lookup returns CDR1 SEHNR and CDR2 FQNEAQ (reference sequence).

At least ten counts were recorded for this clonotype. This chain connects TRBV14 to TRBJ1-6; D remains unclear. With 4 bases removed from V and 6 bases from J, the gap between germline ends came to 13 bases. Looked up from germline, CDR1 is SGHDN and CDR2 is FVKESK. The CDR3 is 15 residues long. This chain's CDR3 is CASSPTGFGNSPLHF. CDR3 nucleotides: TGTGCCAGCAGCCCCACCGGGTTTGGTAATTCACCCCTCCACTTT. The variable domain in full, completed from reference TRBV14 and TRBJ1-6, reads EAGVTQFPSHSVIEKGQTVTLRCDPISGHDNLYWYRRVMGKEIKFLLHFVKESKQDESGMPNNRFLAERTGGTYSTLKVQPAELEDSGVYFCASSPTGFGNSPLHFGNGTRLTVT.